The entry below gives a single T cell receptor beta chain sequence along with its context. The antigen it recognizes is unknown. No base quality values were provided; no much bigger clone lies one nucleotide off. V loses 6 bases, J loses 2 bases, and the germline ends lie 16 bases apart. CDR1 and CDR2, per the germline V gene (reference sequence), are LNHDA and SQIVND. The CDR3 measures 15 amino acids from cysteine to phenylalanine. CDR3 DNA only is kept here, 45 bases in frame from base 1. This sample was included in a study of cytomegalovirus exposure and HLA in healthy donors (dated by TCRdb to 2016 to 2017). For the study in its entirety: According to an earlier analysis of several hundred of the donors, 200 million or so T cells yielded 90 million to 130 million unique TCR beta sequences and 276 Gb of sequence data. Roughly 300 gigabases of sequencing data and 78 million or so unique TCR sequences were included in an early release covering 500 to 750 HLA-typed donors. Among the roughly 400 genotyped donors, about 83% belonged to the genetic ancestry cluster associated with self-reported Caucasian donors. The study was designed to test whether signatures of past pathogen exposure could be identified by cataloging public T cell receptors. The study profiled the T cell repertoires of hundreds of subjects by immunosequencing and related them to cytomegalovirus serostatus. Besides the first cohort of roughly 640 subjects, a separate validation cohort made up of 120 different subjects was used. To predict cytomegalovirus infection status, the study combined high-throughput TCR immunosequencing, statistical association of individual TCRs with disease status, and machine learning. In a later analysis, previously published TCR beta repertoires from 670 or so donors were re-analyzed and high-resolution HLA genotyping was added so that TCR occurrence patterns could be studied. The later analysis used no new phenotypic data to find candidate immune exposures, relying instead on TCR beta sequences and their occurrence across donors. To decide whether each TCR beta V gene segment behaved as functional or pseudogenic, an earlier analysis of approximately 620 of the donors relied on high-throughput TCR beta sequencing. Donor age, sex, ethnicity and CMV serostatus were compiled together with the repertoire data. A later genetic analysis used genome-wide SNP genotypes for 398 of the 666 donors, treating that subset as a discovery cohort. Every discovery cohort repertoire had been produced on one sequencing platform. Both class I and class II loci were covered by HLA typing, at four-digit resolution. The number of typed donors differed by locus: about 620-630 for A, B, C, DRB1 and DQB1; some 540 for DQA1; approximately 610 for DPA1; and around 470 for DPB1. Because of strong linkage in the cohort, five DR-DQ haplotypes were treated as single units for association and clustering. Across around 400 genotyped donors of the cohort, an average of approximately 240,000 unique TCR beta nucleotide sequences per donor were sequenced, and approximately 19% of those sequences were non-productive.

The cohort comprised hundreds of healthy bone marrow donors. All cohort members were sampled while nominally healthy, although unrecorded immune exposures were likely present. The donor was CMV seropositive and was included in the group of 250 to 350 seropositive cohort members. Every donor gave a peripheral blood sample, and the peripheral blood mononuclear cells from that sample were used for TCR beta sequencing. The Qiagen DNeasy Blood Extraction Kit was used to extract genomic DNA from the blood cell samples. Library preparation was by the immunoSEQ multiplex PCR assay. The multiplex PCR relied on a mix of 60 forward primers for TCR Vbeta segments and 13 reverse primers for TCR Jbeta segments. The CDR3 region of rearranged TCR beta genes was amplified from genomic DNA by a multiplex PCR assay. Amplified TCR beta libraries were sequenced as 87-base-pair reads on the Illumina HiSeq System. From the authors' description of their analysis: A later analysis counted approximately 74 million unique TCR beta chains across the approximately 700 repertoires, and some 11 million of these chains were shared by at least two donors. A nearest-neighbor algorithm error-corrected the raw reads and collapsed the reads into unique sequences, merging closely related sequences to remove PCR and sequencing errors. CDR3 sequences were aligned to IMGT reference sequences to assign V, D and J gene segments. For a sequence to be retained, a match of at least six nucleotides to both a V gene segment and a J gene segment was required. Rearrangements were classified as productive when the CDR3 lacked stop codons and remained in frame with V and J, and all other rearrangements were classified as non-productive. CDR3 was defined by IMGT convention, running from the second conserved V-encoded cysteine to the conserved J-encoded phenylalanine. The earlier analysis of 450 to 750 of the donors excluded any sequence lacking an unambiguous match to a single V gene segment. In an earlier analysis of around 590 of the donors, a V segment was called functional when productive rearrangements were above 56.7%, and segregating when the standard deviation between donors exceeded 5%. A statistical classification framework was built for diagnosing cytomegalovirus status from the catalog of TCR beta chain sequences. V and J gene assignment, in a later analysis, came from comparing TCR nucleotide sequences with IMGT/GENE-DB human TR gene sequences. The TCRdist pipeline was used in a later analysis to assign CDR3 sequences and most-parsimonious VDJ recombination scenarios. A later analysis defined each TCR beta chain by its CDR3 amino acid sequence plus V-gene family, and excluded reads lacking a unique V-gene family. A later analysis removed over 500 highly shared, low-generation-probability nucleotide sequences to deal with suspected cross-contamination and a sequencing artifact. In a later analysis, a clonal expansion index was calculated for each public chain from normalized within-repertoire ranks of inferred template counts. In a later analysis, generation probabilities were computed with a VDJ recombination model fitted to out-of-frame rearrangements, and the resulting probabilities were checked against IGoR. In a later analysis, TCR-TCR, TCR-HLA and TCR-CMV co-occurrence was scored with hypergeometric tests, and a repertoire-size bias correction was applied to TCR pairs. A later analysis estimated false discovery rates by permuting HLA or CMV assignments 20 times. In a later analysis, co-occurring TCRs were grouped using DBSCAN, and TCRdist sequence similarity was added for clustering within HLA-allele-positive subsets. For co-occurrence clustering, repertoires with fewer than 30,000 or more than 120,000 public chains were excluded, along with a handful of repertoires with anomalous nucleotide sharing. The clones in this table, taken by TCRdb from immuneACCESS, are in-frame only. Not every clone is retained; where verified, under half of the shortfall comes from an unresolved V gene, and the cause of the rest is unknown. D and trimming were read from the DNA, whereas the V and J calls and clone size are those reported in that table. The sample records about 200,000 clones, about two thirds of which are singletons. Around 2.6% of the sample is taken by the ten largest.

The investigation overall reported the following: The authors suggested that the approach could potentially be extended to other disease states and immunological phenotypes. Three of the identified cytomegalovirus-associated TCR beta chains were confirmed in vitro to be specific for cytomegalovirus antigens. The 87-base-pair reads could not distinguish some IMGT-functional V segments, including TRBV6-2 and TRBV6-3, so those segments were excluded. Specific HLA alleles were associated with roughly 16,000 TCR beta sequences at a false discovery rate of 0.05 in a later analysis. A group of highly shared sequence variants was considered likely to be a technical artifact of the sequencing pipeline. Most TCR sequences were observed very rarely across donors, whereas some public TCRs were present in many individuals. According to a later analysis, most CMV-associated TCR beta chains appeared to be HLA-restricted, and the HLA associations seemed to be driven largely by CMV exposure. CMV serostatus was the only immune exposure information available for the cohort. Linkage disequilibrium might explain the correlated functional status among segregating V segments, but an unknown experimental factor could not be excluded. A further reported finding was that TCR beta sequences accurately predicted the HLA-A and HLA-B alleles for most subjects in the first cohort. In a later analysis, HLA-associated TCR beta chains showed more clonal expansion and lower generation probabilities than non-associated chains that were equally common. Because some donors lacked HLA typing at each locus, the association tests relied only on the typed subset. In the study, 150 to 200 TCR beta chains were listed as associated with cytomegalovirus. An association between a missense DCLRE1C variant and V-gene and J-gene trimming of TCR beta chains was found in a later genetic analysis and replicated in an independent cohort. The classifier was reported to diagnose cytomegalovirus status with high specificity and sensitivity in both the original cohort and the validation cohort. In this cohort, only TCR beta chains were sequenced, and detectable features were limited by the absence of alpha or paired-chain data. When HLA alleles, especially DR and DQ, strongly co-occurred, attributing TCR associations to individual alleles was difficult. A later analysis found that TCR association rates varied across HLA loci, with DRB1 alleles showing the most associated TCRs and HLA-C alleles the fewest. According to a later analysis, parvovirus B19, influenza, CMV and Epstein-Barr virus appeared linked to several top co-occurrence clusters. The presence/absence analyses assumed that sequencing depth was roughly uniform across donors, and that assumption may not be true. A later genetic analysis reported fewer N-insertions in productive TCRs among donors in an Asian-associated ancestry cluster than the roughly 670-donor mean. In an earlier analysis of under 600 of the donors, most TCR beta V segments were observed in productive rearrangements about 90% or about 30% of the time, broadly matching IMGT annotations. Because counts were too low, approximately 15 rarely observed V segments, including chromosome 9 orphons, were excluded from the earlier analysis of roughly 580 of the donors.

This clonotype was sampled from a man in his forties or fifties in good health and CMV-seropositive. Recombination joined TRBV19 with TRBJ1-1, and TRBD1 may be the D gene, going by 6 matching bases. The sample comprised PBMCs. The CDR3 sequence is CASRDTGTLNTEAFF. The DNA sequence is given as TGTGCCAGTAGGGACACCGGGACACTAAACACTGAAGCTTTCTTT. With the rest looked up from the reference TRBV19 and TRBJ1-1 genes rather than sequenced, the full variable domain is DGGITQSPKYLFRKEGQNVTLSCEQNLNHDAMYWYRQDPGQGLRLIYYSQIVNDFQKGDIAEGYSVSREKKESFPLTVTSAQKNPTAFYLCASRDTGTLNTEAFFGQGTRLTVV.